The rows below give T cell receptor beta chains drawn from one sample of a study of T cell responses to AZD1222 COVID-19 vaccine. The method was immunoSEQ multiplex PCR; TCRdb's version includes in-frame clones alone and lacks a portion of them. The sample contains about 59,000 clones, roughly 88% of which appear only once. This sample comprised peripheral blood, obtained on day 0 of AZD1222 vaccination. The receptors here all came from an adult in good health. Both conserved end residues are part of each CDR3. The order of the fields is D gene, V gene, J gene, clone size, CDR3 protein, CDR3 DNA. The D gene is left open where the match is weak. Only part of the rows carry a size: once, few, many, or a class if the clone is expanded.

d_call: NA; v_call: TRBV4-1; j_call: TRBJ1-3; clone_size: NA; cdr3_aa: CASSQGGQGTTGNTIYF; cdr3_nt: TGCGCCAGCAGCCAAGGAGGTCAGGGGACAACTGGAAACACCATATATTTT
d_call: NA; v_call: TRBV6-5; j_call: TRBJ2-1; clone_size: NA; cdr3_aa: CASSYNAGSYNEQFF; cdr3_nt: TGTGCCAGCAGTTATAACGCGGGAAGCTACAATGAGCAGTTCTTC
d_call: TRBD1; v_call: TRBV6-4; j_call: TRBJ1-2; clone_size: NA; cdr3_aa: CASSSTETGGGGYTF; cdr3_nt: TGTGCCAGCAGCTCCACCGAGACAGGGGGTGGGGGCTACACCTTC
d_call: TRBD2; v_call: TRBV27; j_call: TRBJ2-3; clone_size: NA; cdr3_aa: CASSGTSGSVDGTDTQYF; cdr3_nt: TGTGCCAGCAGTGGGACTAGCGGGAGTGTTGATGGTACAGATACGCAGTATTTT
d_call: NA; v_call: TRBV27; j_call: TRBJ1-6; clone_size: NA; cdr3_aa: CASSWGLGYNSPLHF; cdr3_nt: TGTGCCAGCAGCTGGGGGCTGGGGTATAATTCACCCCTCCACTTT
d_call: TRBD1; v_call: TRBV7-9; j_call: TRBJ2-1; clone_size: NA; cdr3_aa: CASSFFTFRIQGTEQFF; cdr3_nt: TGTGCCAGCAGCTTCTTTACCTTCCGAATACAGGGGACTGAGCAGTTCTTC
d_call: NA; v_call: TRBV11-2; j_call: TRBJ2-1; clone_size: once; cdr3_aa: CASSPLGDYNEQFF; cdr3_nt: TGTGCCAGCAGCCCCTTGGGGGATTACAATGAGCAGTTCTTC
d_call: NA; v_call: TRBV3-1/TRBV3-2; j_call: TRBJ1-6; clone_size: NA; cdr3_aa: CASSQVDLHLHF; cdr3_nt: TGTGCCAGCAGCCAAGTGGATTTGCACCTCCACTTT
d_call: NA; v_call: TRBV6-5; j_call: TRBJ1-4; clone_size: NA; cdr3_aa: CASRTRVNEKLFF; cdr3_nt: TGTGCCAGCAGGACCCGGGTCAATGAAAAACTGTTTTTT
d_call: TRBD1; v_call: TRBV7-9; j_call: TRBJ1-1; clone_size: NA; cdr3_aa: CASSLQGAVTEAFF; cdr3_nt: TGTGCCAGCAGCTTACAGGGGGCCGTCACTGAAGCTTTCTTT
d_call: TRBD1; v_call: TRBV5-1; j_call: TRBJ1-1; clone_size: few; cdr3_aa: CASSAGTGRGTEAFF; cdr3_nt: TGCGCCAGCAGCGCGGGGACAGGGAGGGGTACTGAAGCTTTCTTT
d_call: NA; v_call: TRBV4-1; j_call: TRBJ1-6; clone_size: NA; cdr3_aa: CASSQDGGGLNSPLHF; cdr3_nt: TGCGCCAGCAGCCAAGATGGGGGGGGGCTCAATTCACCCCTCCACTTT
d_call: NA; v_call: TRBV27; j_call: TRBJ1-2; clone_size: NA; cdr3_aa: CASRGRAYGYTF; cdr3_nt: TGTGCCAGCAGGGGACGGGCTTACGGCTACACCTTC
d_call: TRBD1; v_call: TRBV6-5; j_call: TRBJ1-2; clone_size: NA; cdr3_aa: CASRTEAGGYGYTF; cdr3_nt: TGTGCCAGCAGGACAGAGGCAGGGGGCTATGGCTACACCTTC
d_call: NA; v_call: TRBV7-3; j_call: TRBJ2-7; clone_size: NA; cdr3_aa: CASSLGGTSYEQYF; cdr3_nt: TGTGCCAGCAGTCTGGGCGGGACCTCCTACGAGCAGTACTTC
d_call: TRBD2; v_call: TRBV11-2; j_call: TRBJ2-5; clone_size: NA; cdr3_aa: CASSTGLGETQYF; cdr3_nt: TGTGCCAGCAGCACGGGACTAGGGGAGACCCAGTACTTC
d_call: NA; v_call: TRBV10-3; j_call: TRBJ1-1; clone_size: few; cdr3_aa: CAISEGQGNYEAFF; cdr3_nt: TGTGCCATCAGTGAGGGGCAGGGGAATTATGAAGCTTTCTTT
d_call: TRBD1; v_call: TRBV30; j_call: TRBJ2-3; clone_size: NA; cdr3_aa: CAWSGTADTQYF; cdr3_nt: TGTGCCTGGAGCGGGACAGCCGATACGCAGTATTTT
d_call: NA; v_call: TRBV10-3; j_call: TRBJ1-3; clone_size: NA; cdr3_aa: CAIRWDSSSGNTIYF; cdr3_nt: TGTGCCATCAGGTGGGACTCTTCCTCTGGAAACACCATATATTTT
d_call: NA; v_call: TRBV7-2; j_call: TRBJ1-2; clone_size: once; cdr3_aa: CASSLDRRNYGYTF; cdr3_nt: TGTGCCAGCAGCTTAGACCGGCGGAACTATGGCTACACCTTC
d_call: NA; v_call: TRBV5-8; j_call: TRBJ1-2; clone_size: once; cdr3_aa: CASSLDGSNYGYTF; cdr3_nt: TGTGCCAGCAGCTTGGATGGTTCGAACTATGGCTACACCTTC
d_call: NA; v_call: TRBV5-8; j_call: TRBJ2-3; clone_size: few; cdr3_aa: CASSLALSGDSDTQYF; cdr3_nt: TGTGCCAGCAGCTTGGCCCTTAGCGGAGATTCAGATACGCAGTATTTT
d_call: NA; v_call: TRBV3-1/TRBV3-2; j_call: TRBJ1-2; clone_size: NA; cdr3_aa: CASSQGTGNYGYTF; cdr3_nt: TGTGCCAGCAGCCAAGGAACAGGGAACTATGGCTACACCTTC
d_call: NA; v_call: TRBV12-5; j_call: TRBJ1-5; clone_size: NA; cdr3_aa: CASGLEDYQPQHF; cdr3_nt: TGTGCTAGTGGTTTAGAGGACTATCAGCCCCAGCATTTT
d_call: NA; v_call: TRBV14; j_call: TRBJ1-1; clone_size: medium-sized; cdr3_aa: CASSPRPLTEGGEAFF; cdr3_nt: TGTGCCAGCAGCCCCAGGCCTTTGACGGAGGGCGGTGAAGCTTTCTTT
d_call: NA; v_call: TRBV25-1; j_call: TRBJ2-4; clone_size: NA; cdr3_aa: CASSAGAPGAKNIQYF; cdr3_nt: TGTGCCAGCAGTGCCGGGGCACCCGGAGCCAAAAACATTCAGTACTTC
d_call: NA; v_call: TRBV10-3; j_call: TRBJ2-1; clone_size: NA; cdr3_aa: CAISEPRNNEQFF; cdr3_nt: TGTGCCATCAGTGAACCCCGGAACAATGAGCAGTTCTTC
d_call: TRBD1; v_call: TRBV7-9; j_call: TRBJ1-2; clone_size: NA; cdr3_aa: CASSLAPTGDYGYTF; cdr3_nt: TGTGCCAGCAGCTTAGCTCCTACAGGGGACTATGGCTACACCTTC
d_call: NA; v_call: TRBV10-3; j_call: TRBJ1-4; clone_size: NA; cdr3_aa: CAISEIPGRDEKLFF; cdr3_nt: TGTGCCATCAGTGAGATCCCAGGGAGGGACGAAAAACTGTTTTTT
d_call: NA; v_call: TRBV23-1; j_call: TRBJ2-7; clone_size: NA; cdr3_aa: CASSQRVQYEQYF; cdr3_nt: TGCGCCAGCAGTCAAAGGGTACAATACGAGCAGTACTTC
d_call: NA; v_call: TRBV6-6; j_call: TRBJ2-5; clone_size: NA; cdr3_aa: CANTQEATARGETQYF; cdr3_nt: TGTGCCAACACACAAGAAGCCACCGCTCGGGGAGAGACCCAGTACTTC
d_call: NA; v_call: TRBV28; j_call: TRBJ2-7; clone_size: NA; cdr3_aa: CASSLSAGANYEQYF; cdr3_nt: TGTGCCAGCAGTTTATCGGCAGGGGCGAACTACGAGCAGTACTTC
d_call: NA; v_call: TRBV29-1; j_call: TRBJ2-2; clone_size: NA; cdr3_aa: CSVLRGNTGELFF; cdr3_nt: TGCAGCGTCCTCAGGGGAAACACCGGGGAGCTGTTTTTT
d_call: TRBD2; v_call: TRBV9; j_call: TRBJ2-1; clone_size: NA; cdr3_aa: CASSPGLVLFDEQFF; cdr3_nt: TGTGCCAGCAGCCCGGGACTAGTTTTGTTTGATGAGCAGTTCTTC
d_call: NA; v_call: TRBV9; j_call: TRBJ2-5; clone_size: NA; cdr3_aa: CASSVGAAGETQYF; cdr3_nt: TGTGCCAGCAGCGTAGGGGCCGCCGGCGAGACCCAGTACTTC
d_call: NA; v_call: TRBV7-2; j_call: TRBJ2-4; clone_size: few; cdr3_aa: CASSLGGQFYF; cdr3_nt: TGTGCCAGCAGCCTCGGGGGACAGTTTTACTTC
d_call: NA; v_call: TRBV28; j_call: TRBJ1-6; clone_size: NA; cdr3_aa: CASQRATGSLDSPLHF; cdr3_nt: TGTGCCAGCCAACGGGCTACAGGCTCTCTTGATTCACCCCTCCACTTT
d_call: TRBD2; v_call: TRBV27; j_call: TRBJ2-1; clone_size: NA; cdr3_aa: CASSFSYSGTYNEQFF; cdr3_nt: TGTGCCAGCAGTTTTTCCTATAGCGGGACCTACAATGAGCAGTTCTTC
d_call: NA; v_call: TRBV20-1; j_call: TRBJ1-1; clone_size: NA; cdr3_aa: CSASNPGNRIPEAFF; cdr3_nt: TGCAGTGCTAGTAATCCAGGGAATCGGATCCCTGAAGCTTTCTTT
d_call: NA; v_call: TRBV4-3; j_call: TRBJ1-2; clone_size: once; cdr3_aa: CASSQDTGSQAYYGYTF; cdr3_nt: TGCGCCAGCAGCCAAGATACGGGGTCCCAGGCCTACTATGGCTACACCTTC
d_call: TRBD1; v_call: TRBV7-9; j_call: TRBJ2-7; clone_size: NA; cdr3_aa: CASSLPTGGSEEQYF; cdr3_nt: TGTGCCAGCAGCTTACCGACAGGGGGCTCTGAGGAGCAGTACTTC
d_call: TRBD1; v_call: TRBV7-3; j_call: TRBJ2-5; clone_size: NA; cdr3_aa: CASSTGAQETQYF; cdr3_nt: TGTGCCAGCAGTACAGGGGCCCAAGAGACCCAGTACTTC
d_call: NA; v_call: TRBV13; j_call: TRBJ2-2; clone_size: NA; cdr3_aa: CASSLGSGELFF; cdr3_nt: TGTGCCAGCAGCTTAGGTAGCGGGGAGCTGTTTTTT
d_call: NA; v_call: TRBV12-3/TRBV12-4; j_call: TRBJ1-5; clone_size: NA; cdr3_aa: CASSRGLGQPQHF; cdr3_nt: TGTGCCAGCAGCAGGGGTTTAGGTCAGCCCCAGCATTTT
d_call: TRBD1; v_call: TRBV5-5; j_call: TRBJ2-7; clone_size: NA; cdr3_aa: CASSFTGTAYEQYF; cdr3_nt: TGTGCCAGCAGTTTTACCGGGACAGCCTACGAGCAGTACTTC